This T cell receptor (beta chain) was observed in a study of T cell responses to AZD1222 COVID-19 vaccine. Study-wide results and limits: Donors in the cohort were predominantly white British and more often female, and clonal diversity was possibly underestimated. Reports indicate that nearly half of spike-specific TCRs are directed at unmutated variant regions. Two doses of AZD1222 preceded a rise in Spike-specific TCR breadth and depth.

Worth noting for this clone: Its antigen is not identified.

Sequencing was performed with immunoSEQ multiplex PCR; in TCRdb, only in-frame clones are kept and a portion is missing. The sample contains some 81,000 clones, approximately 90% of which appear only once. Germline V gene data show CDR1 as KGHSH and CDR2 as LQKENI. This CDR3 region has 15 residues. Trimming cost V 3 bases and J 0 bases, with 9 bases left between them. V and J are TRBV18 and TRBJ1-3; tentative D call: TRBD1 (5 bases). Material: peripheral blood, obtained 28 days after the second AZD1222 dose. The sequence was obtained from an adult who received the AZD1222 COVID-19 vaccine. The CDR3 loop is CASSPTGYSGNTIYF. The CDR3 region has the DNA TGTGCCAGCTCACCCACAGGTTACTCTGGAAACACCATATATTTT.